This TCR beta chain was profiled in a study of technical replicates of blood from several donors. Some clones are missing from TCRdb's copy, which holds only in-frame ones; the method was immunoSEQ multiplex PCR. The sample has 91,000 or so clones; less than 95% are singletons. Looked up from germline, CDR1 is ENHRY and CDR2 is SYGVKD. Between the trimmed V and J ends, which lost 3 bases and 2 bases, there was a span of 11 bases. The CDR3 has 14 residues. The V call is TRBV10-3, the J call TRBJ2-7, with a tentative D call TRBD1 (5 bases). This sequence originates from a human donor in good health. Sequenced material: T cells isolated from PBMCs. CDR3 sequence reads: CAISETQGTYEQYF. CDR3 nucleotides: TGTGCCATCAGTGAAACCCAGGGAACCTACGAGCAGTACTTC.